Listed here is a single T cell receptor beta chain. The data belong to a study of control samples from healthy donors and cancer patients. Germline loops: CDR1 SGHNT, CDR2 YYREEE (reference sequence). Trimming took off 0 bases at V and 6 bases at J, with 11 bases between the two ends. This CDR3 contains 14 residues. Method: immunoSEQ multiplex PCR; TCRdb's copy keeps in-frame clones and lacks some. The sample yields 100,000 to 150,000 clones, 85% to 95% seen once. This receptor was taken from a man older than 75 with head and neck cancer. The sequencing sample was made of PBMCs. This sequence joins TRBV5-4 and TRBJ2-3, with a tentative D call TRBD1 (6 bases). The CDR3 here is CASSLEQGTDTQYF. For the CDR3, the DNA is TGTGCCAGCAGCTTGGAACAGGGTACGGATACGCAGTATTTT.